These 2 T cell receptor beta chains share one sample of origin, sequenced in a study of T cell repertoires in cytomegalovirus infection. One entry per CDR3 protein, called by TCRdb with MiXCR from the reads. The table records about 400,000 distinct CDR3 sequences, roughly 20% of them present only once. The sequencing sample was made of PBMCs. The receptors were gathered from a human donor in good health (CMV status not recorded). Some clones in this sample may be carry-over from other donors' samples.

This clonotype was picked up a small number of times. The CDR3 DNA reads as TGTGCCAGCAGTGGGGAGGGGAGTTTATTTACCGATACGCAGTATTTT. Its protein product is CASSGEGSLFTDTQYF. The rearrangement uses TRBV2 and TRBJ2-3, with TRBD2 matching 7 bases. The CDR3 consists of 16 residues. Losses at the gene ends were 4 bases for V and 6 bases for J; bases not matched to a gene: 13. Germline V gives CDR1 SNHLY, CDR2 FYNNEI.

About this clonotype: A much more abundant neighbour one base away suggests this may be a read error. CDR3 sequence reads: CASSLALRYGDTQYF. The DNA of the CDR3 is TGTGCCAGCAGCTTAGCGCTCCGGTACGGAGATACGCAGTATTTT. The chain carries TRBV7-2 and TRBJ2-3; no definite D call. Trimming removed 0 bases at V and 5 bases at J, with 12 bases between. This CDR3 is 15 amino acids long. Germline CDR1 and CDR2: SGHTA and FQGNSA.